Listed below are T cell receptor beta chains from one sample, sequenced in a study of PD-L1 blockade in urothelial cancer. Assay used: immunoSEQ multiplex PCR; TCRdb lists only in-frame clones, some missing. In the table there are 35,000 to 45,000 clones, over 75% of which are singletons. The specimen comprised PBMCs, sampled around atezolizumab (anti-PD-L1) treatment. The receptor source for this set is a man aged 70 or older with urothelial cancer. Each CDR3 is given with its conserved first and last residue. A D gene is named only where the DNA matches it firmly.

d_call: TRBD1; j_call: TRBJ2-7; v_call: TRBV7-6; cdr3_aa: CASSPGQGNEQYF; cdr3_nt: TGTGCCAGCAGCCCGGGACAGGGGAACGAGCAGTACTTC
d_call: TRBD2; j_call: TRBJ2-1; v_call: TRBV6-1; cdr3_aa: CASSEGLAGAFREQFF; cdr3_nt: TGTGCCAGCAGTGAAGGGCTAGCGGGGGCCTTTAGGGAGCAGTTCTTC
d_call: TRBD2; j_call: TRBJ2-5; v_call: TRBV2; cdr3_aa: CASRGSGSRETQYF; cdr3_nt: TGTGCCAGCAGAGGAAGCGGGAGTCGAGAGACCCAGTACTTC
d_call: TRBD1; j_call: TRBJ2-2; v_call: TRBV7-6; cdr3_aa: CASSLVQGLAGELFF; cdr3_nt: TGTGCCAGCAGCTTAGTACAGGGGTTGGCCGGGGAGCTGTTTTTT
d_call: .; j_call: TRBJ2-1; v_call: TRBV21-1; cdr3_aa: CASHGQGPYNEQFF; cdr3_nt: TGTGCCAGTCACGGACAGGGACCCTACAATGAGCAGTTCTTC
d_call: TRBD2; j_call: TRBJ2-6; v_call: TRBV2; cdr3_aa: CASTGEGPSGANVLTF; cdr3_nt: TGTGCCAGCACGGGGGAGGGCCCCTCTGGGGCCAACGTCCTGACTTTC
d_call: TRBD2; j_call: TRBJ2-7; v_call: TRBV19; cdr3_aa: CASSSGRALYEQYF; cdr3_nt: TGTGCCAGTAGTAGCGGGAGGGCCCTGTACGAGCAGTACTTC
d_call: TRBD2; j_call: TRBJ2-2; v_call: TRBV16; cdr3_aa: CASSQASGRLTGELFF; cdr3_nt: TGTGCCAGCAGCCAAGCTAGCGGGAGACTCACCGGGGAGCTGTTTTTT
d_call: TRBD2; j_call: TRBJ2-7; v_call: TRBV28; cdr3_aa: CASSSPPGLAVLRGYEQYF; cdr3_nt: TGTGCCAGCAGTTCCCCGCCGGGACTAGCGGTTCTTAGAGGGTACGAGCAGTACTTC
d_call: .; j_call: TRBJ2-7; v_call: TRBV19; cdr3_aa: CASSPSSPSVQYF; cdr3_nt: TGTGCCAGTAGCCCATCTAGCCCTAGCGTGCAGTACTTC
d_call: .; j_call: TRBJ2-1; v_call: TRBV7-2; cdr3_aa: CASSALTRGQNEQFF; cdr3_nt: TGTGCCAGCAGCGCACTGACTAGGGGTCAAAATGAGCAGTTCTTC
d_call: .; j_call: TRBJ1-2; v_call: TRBV7-9; cdr3_aa: CASSLGLNYGYTF; cdr3_nt: TGTGCCAGCAGCTTGGGACTCAACTATGGCTACACCTTC
d_call: .; j_call: TRBJ2-5; v_call: TRBV7-2; cdr3_aa: CASSIRRGETQYF; cdr3_nt: TGTGCCAGCAGCATCAGGCGGGGAGAGACCCAGTACTTC
d_call: TRBD1; j_call: TRBJ2-7; v_call: TRBV27; cdr3_aa: CASSLVRGLYEQYF; cdr3_nt: TGTGCCAGCAGTTTAGTCAGGGGGCTCTACGAGCAGTACTTC
d_call: TRBD2; j_call: TRBJ2-1; v_call: TRBV9; cdr3_aa: CASSVAGGINEQFF; cdr3_nt: TGTGCCAGCAGCGTAGCGGGAGGGATCAATGAGCAGTTCTTC
d_call: TRBD1; j_call: TRBJ2-7; v_call: TRBV5-4; cdr3_aa: CASSPGQGFYEQYF; cdr3_nt: TGTGCCAGCAGCCCGGGACAGGGCTTCTACGAGCAGTACTTC
d_call: TRBD2; j_call: TRBJ2-1; v_call: TRBV28; cdr3_aa: CASSLIAGDVGIEQFF; cdr3_nt: TGTGCCAGCAGTTTAATAGCGGGGGACGTAGGTATAGAGCAGTTCTTC
d_call: .; j_call: TRBJ2-1; v_call: TRBV5-8; cdr3_aa: CASSSHLTRIRNEQFF; cdr3_nt: TGTGCCAGCAGCTCCCACCTAACTAGGATCCGCAATGAGCAGTTCTTC
d_call: TRBD2; j_call: TRBJ2-3; v_call: TRBV7-2; cdr3_aa: CASRAGGDTQYF; cdr3_nt: TGTGCCAGCCGTGCGGGGGGGGATACGCAGTATTTT
d_call: TRBD1; j_call: TRBJ1-1; v_call: TRBV7-9; cdr3_aa: CASRNLQGGETEAFF; cdr3_nt: TGTGCCAGCAGGAACCTACAGGGGGGGGAAACTGAAGCTTTCTTT